The 30 T cell receptor beta chains below were found in one sample sequenced in a study of PD-L1 blockade in urothelial cancer. Only in-frame clones appear in the TCRdb table, and some are missing; sequencing was by immunoSEQ multiplex PCR. The table shows around 100,000 clones, with roughly 84% occurring only once. As to time point: pretreatment peripheral blood. The source material was PBMCs, sampled around atezolizumab (anti-PD-L1) treatment. These receptors were obtained from a man in his 60s with urothelial cancer.

This clone was observed a single time. The CDR3 here is CASSPRMRAYEQYF. CDR3 nucleotides: TGTGCCAGCAGCCCCCGGATGAGGGCGTACGAGCAGTACTTC. The gene calls are TRBV5-6 and TRBJ2-7; tentative D call: TRBD2 (5 bases). The CDR3 runs 14 residues. The germline CDR1 and CDR2 sequences are SGHDT and YYEEEE. Trimming took off 4 bases at V and 4 bases at J, with 15 bases between the two ends. Drawing the rest from reference TRBV5-6 and TRBJ2-7, the complete variable domain is DAGVTQSPTHLIKTRGQQVTLRCSPKSGHDTVSWYQQALGQGPQFIFQYYEEEERQRGNFPDRFSGHQFPNYSSELNVNALLLGDSALYLCASSPRMRAYEQYFGPGTRLTVT.

V is TRBV6-1 and J is TRBJ2-3, with 7 bases lining up with TRBD2. Per germline, CDR1 MNHNS and CDR2 SASEGT. J gave up 1 base and V 1 base, and 2 bases lay outside the gene matches. This CDR3 region has 15 residues. In nucleotides, the CDR3 is TGTGCCAGCAGTGAAGGCGGGAGAGGCACAGATACGCAGTATTTT. Its translation is CASSEGGRGTDTQYF.

The chain uses TRBV5-1 and TRBJ1-5; possible D gene TRBD1, 6 bases. This CDR3 region has 15 residues. Germline loops: CDR1 SGHRS, CDR2 YFSETQ. V dropped 0 bases and J dropped 3 bases, with 10 bases sitting between them. In DNA form, the CDR3 reads TGCGCCAGCAGCTTGGACGGACAGAACAATCAGCCCCAGCATTTT. It specifies CASSLDGQNNQPQHF.

This clone was picked up a small number of times. V gene TRBV28 combines with J gene TRBJ2-7; the match to TRBD2 covers 7 bases. This CDR3 is built from 13 residues. Trimming took 10 bases from V and 2 from J; bases not matched to a gene: 8. Germline V gene sequence: CDR1 MDHEN, CDR2 SYDVKM. The CDR3 DNA sequence: TGTGCCACAGGACTAGGGGCGACCTACGAGCAGTACTTC. It specifies CATGLGATYEQYF.

The chain employs TRBV4-1 and TRBJ1-4, with a weak D call TRBD1 (5 bases). Germline V gene lookup returns CDR1 MGHRA and CDR2 YSYEKL. The CDR3 loop spans 15 amino acids. Trimming cost V 3 bases and J 5 bases, with 13 bases left between them. CDR3 sequence reads: CASSQDQGENEKLFF. CDR3 nucleotide sequence: TGCGCCAGCAGCCAGGATCAGGGTGAGAATGAAAAACTGTTTTTT.

J is TRBJ1-1 and V is TRBV11-1, with D tentatively TRBD1 (6 bases). Germline V lookup: CDR1 SGHAT, CDR2 FQDESV (reference sequence). V shed 5 bases and J shed 1 base, with 11 bases lying between them. There are 14 residues in the CDR3. CDR3 coding DNA: TGTGCCAGCAGCCAACAGGGTTGGAACACTGAAGCTTTCTTT. Translated, it gives CASSQQGWNTEAFF.

V usage is TRBV13 and J usage is TRBJ2-6; 9 nucleotides match TRBD1. The CDR3 is 16 amino acids. J gave up 4 bases and V 5 bases, and 6 bases lay outside the gene matches. In germline, CDR1 is PRHDT, CDR2 FYEKMQ (reference sequence). The CDR3 sequence: CASSKQGAWGANVLTF. In DNA, the CDR3 is TGTGCCAGCAGCAAACAGGGGGCCTGGGGGGCCAACGTCCTGACTTTC.

The rearrangement uses TRBV28 and TRBJ2-1; D is perhaps TRBD1 (5 bases). Trimming cost V 9 bases and J 7 bases, with 16 bases left between them. Germline V lookup: CDR1 MDHEN, CDR2 SYDVKM. The CDR3 has 13 amino acids. DNA for the CDR3: TGTGCCAGTTTGGGGCTCGGAAGGAATGAGCAGTTCTTC. Its protein is CASLGLGRNEQFF.

J is TRBJ2-3 and V is TRBV7-9; 7 bases agree with TRBD2. This CDR3 comprises 15 residues. The V and J ends lost 3 bases and 4 bases, in that order; junction bases with no gene match: 7. Germline V gene sequence: CDR1 SEHNR, CDR2 FQNEAQ (reference sequence). The DNA of the CDR3 is TGTGCCAGCAGCTTTCAAGCGGGATTCTCAGATACGCAGTATTTT. Translating gives CASSFQAGFSDTQYF.

The gene calls are TRBV28 and TRBJ1-4; D not certain. Germline CDR1 and CDR2: MDHEN and SYDVKM. With 2 bases removed from V and 8 bases from J, the gap between germline ends came to 15 bases. This CDR3 has 15 amino acids. CDR3 residues: CASSLPGSPGEKLFF. The DNA for the CDR3 is TGTGCCAGCAGTTTACCCGGCAGCCCGGGGGAAAAACTGTTTTTT.

In its sample, this clone was seen once. The chain combines TRBV5-4 with TRBJ1-1, with D possibly being TRBD1 (6 bases). CDR1 is SGHNT, CDR2 YYREEE, per germline (reference sequence). The CDR3 totals 15 residues. With 5 bases removed from V and 0 bases from J, the gap between germline ends came to 14 bases. CDR3 protein: CASRPQGTMNTEAFF. The CDR3 DNA follows: TGTGCCAGCAGACCTCAGGGGACCATGAACACTGAAGCTTTCTTT.

The V and J genes are TRBV11-1 and TRBJ2-3; 8 nucleotides agree with TRBD2. The V and J ends lost 0 bases and 1 base, in that order; junction bases with no gene match: 6. The CDR3 is 17 amino acids. The V gene's germline CDR1 is SGHAT and CDR2 FQDESV (reference sequence). CDR3 bases: TGTGCCAGCAGCTTAGCGGGGCTAGCGGGCCGCACAGATACGCAGTATTTT. It translates to CASSLAGLAGRTDTQYF.

The gene calls are TRBV7-8 and TRBJ2-7; D may be TRBD2 (6 bases). V shed 7 bases and J shed 2 bases, with 12 bases lying between them. Germline values: CDR1 SGHVS, CDR2 FQNEAQ. The CDR3 is 13 amino acids. In DNA form, the CDR3 reads TGTGCCAGCACCTCTCGCGGGACCTACGAGCAGTACTTC. It yields the protein CASTSRGTYEQYF.

This chain joins TRBV19 and TRBJ2-6; possibly TRBD2 for D (6 bases). CDR1 is LNHDA and CDR2 is SQIVND in the germline V gene (reference sequence). Trimming left V 7 bases short and J 0 bases short, with 13 bases between. This CDR3 spans 16 amino acids. Here the CDR3 reads CASNLARHSGANVLTF. For the CDR3, the DNA is TGTGCCAGTAATCTAGCGCGACACTCTGGGGCCAACGTCCTGACTTTC.

The J gene is TRBJ1-2, the V gene TRBV7-2, with D possibly being TRBD1 (6 bases). V was pared by 7 bases and J by 2 bases, with 23 bases between. The CDR3 extends over 17 amino acids. Germline assignment: CDR1 SGHTA and CDR2 FQGNSA. CDR3 region: CASIPQGGGLGNYGYTF. CDR3 in DNA: TGTGCCAGCATCCCTCAAGGGGGGGGGCTAGGGAACTATGGCTACACCTTC.

This sequence joins TRBV5-6 and TRBJ1-1; D is possibly TRBD1 (5 bases). The germline gives CDR1 SGHDT, CDR2 YYEEEE. This CDR3 spans 14 amino acids. Trimming cost V 2 bases and J 11 bases, with 19 bases left between them. For the CDR3, the DNA is TGTGCCAGCAGCTTATCGGGACTCGAAGCGGGGGCTTTCTTT. Amino acids: CASSLSGLEAGAFF.

The chain couples TRBV9 to TRBJ2-3, with a weak D call TRBD1 (6 bases). This CDR3 has 16 amino acids. CDR1 and CDR2 (germline): SGDLS, YYNGEE. V was pared by 3 bases and J by 0 bases, with 14 bases between. The CDR3 DNA is TGTGCCAGCAGCGCCCAGCCGACAGGCAGCACAGATACGCAGTATTTT. Its translation is CASSAQPTGSTDTQYF.

The chain couples TRBV7-9 to TRBJ1-5; D gene ambiguous. With 9 bases removed from V and 9 bases from J, the gap between germline ends came to 12 bases. Looked up from germline, CDR1 is SEHNR and CDR2 is FQNEAQ (reference sequence). The CDR3 covers 11 residues. CDR3 DNA sequence: TGTGCCAGTGGCCAGTCTTTGCCCCAGCATTTT. It codes for CASGQSLPQHF.

The V and J genes are TRBV9 and TRBJ2-5, with D perhaps TRBD1 (5 bases). CDR3 size: 15 residues. V lost 1 base and J lost 5, with 15 bases in between. Per germline, CDR1 SGDLS and CDR2 YYNGEE. This chain's CDR3 is CASSVIGWGRETQYF. The DNA of the CDR3 is TGTGCCAGCAGCGTAATCGGGTGGGGCCGGGAGACCCAGTACTTC.

The rearrangement uses TRBV27 and TRBJ2-7, with TRBD2 matching 8 bases. Germline loops: CDR1 MNHEY, CDR2 SMNVEV (reference sequence). V shed 5 bases, J shed 3 bases, and the junction held 6 bases outside the gene matches. This CDR3 contains 14 residues. The CDR3 protein is CASSPGGDLYEQYF. CDR3 bases: TGTGCCAGCAGTCCGGGGGGGGACCTCTACGAGCAGTACTTC.

The V and J genes are TRBV5-1 and TRBJ1-2; 9 nucleotides line up with TRBD1. The CDR3 totals 14 residues. The V gene end was trimmed by 4 bases and the J gene end by 4 bases; junction bases not matched to a gene: 5. The V gene's germline CDR1 is SGHRS and CDR2 YFSETQ. CDR3 sequence (DNA): TGCGCCAGCAGCCAAACAGGGGGCACCTATGGCTACACCTTC. The encoded protein is CASSQTGGTYGYTF.

The CDR3 is CASSLKGARYPGELFF. CDR3 coding DNA: TGTGCCAGCAGTTTAAAGGGGGCGCGGTATCCCGGGGAGCTGTTTTTT. V usage is TRBV28 and J usage is TRBJ2-2, with 7 bases aligning to TRBD1. This CDR3 is built from 16 residues. CDR1 and CDR2 (germline): MDHEN, SYDVKM. Unmatched junction bases numbered 9, after V lost 2 bases and J lost 6 bases.

This chain connects TRBV4-3 to TRBJ1-4, with D maybe TRBD1 (5 bases). The CDR3 is 15 residues long. Looked up from germline, CDR1 is LGHNA and CDR2 is YSLEER. The V gene lost 0 bases and the J gene lost 7 bases, with 12 bases spanning the gap. The CDR3 nucleotides read TGCGCCAGCAGCCAAGATCGGGGGGTGTCTGAAAAACTGTTTTTT. Protein product: CASSQDRGVSEKLFF.

The rearrangement links TRBV19 to TRBJ1-1, with a possible D match to TRBD1 (5 bases). The CDR3 is 14 amino acids. Trimming removed 4 bases at V and 0 bases at J, with 9 bases between. In germline, CDR1 is LNHDA, CDR2 SQIVND (reference sequence). CDR3 in amino acids: CASSRTSLNTEAFF. The CDR3 DNA reads as TGTGCCAGTAGTAGGACAAGCCTGAACACTGAAGCTTTCTTT.

This clone was found once. J is TRBJ1-2 and V is TRBV2; 9 nucleotides line up with TRBD1. The CDR3 spans 14 residues. Looked up from germline, CDR1 is SNHLY and CDR2 is FYNNEI. With 6 bases clipped from V and 4 bases from J, the junction kept 6 bases outside the gene matches. For the CDR3, the DNA is TGTGCCAGCAGACCGGGACAGGGTGGCTATGGCTACACCTTC. Its translation is CASRPGQGGYGYTF.

This clone was recorded once. CDR3 in amino acids: CASSLEPSTYEQYF. CDR3 nucleotide sequence: TGTGCCAGCAGCTTAGAGCCAAGTACCTACGAGCAGTACTTC. The rearrangement links TRBV7-6 to TRBJ2-7; D uncertain. This CDR3 has 14 amino acids. Germline values: CDR1 SGHVS, CDR2 FNYEAQ. V was trimmed by 1 base and J by 2 bases, leaving 9 bases between them.

The table lists this clone with a few counts. The rearrangement joins TRBV18 to TRBJ1-4, with 7 bases that match TRBD1. Germline loops: CDR1 KGHSH, CDR2 LQKENI. The V segment lost 2 bases and the J segment 5 bases; nucleotides outside the gene matches: 5. This CDR3 is 15 amino acids long. CDR3 sequence reads: CASSPAGTANEKLFF. CDR3 bases: TGTGCCAGCTCACCAGCCGGGACAGCGAATGAAAAACTGTTTTTT.

This chain links TRBV27 with TRBJ1-5; the D gene is possibly TRBD1 (5 bases). The length of the CDR3 is 17 residues. V was clipped by 8 bases and J by 1 base, with 21 bases between them. The germline V gene encodes CDR1 MNHEY and CDR2 SMNVEV (reference sequence). The CDR3 sequence: CASAPATGDSSNQPQHF. DNA for the CDR3: TGTGCCAGCGCCCCGGCTACGGGGGATTCGAGCAATCAGCCCCAGCATTTT.

V gene TRBV5-1 combines with J gene TRBJ2-1; 8 bases map to TRBD2. This CDR3 comprises 15 residues. Germline loops: CDR1 SGHRS, CDR2 YFSETQ. V lost 0 bases, J lost 6 bases, and 5 bases stayed unmatched. CDR3 DNA sequence: TGCGCCAGCAGCTTGGCGGGAGGGCGAGGCAATGAGCAGTTCTTC. Residues: CASSLAGGRGNEQFF.

The chain couples TRBV6-6 to TRBJ2-1; 9 nucleotides align to TRBD1. V shed 2 bases, J shed 5 bases, and the junction held 4 bases outside the gene matches. Germline lookup yields CDR1 MNHNY and CDR2 SVGAGI (reference sequence). This CDR3 spans 15 amino acids. CDR3 DNA sequence: TGTGCCAGCAGTTACGCGGGGACAGGGAACAATGAGCAGTTCTTC. It translates to CASSYAGTGNNEQFF.